These 6 T cell receptor beta chains share one sample of origin, sequenced in a study of T cells after posttransplantation cyclophosphamide. Using immunoSEQ multiplex PCR, the repertoire was profiled, and TCRdb retains in-frame clones only, with some absent. Listed for the sample are approximately 31,000 clones, none seen a single time. Sequencing was performed on PBMCs. The receptors were sampled from a woman aged 25 to 45 in good health and a related stem cell transplant donor.

This clone was seen at least ten times. The chain uses TRBV15 and TRBJ1-2; 8 bases map to TRBD1. The CDR3 has 13 amino acids. Germline assignment: CDR1 LNHNV and CDR2 YYDKDF (reference sequence). The V and J ends lost 10 bases and 8 bases, in that order; junction bases with no gene match: 12. CDR3 coding DNA: TGTGCCATCTGTGGACAGGGAAGTCGAGGCTACACCTTC. Translating gives CAICGQGSRGYTF.

Ten or more counts support this clone. This chain links TRBV4-3 with TRBJ2-5, with a weak D call TRBD1 (7 bases). The CDR3 sequence is 16 residues long. Deletions cut 1 base from V and 5 bases from J, with 17 bases between. Germline CDR1 is LGHNA and CDR2 is YSLEER. CDR3 coding DNA: TGCGCCAGCAGCCAAGTCTTCGACAGGGAGGAGGAGACCCAGTACTTC. Protein product: CASSQVFDREEETQYF.

Many counts were recorded for this clone. V gene TRBV30 combines with J gene TRBJ2-6; D not resolved. V was clipped by 3 bases and J by 0 bases, with 12 bases between them. Per the germline V gene, CDR1 is GTSNPN and CDR2 is SVGIG (reference sequence). The CDR3 has 16 residues. CDR3 loop: CAWSAGAISGANVLTF. The CDR3 DNA reads as TGTGCCTGGAGCGCCGGTGCCATCTCTGGGGCCAACGTCCTGACTTTC. Looking up the rest from reference TRBV30 and TRBJ2-6 gives the full variable domain: SQTIHQWPATLVQPVGSPLSLECTVEGTSNPNLYWYRQAAGRGLQLLFYSVGIGQISSEVPQNLSASRPQDRQFILSSKKLLLSDSGFYLCAWSAGAISGANVLTFGAGSRLTVL.

This clone was observed at least ten times. This rearrangement joins TRBV6-1 to TRBJ1-4, with TRBD1 matching 11 bases. This CDR3 region has 13 residues. CDR1 is MNHNS and CDR2 is SASEGT in the germline V gene. After removal of 8 bases from V and 10 bases from J, the junction contained 6 bases not matched to a gene. The CDR3 loop reads CASGDRGGGKLFF. The DNA for the CDR3 is TGTGCCAGCGGGGACAGGGGGGGCGGAAAACTGTTTTTT.

This clone was recorded at least ten times. CDR3: CASTTQGGVSPLHF. DNA of the CDR3: TGTGCCAGCACAACGCAGGGTGGGGTTTCACCCCTCCACTTT. The chain links TRBV6-5 to TRBJ1-6; tentatively, D is TRBD1 (5 bases). Germline assignment: CDR1 MNHEY and CDR2 SVGAGI. V lost 7 bases, J lost 9 bases, and 16 bases lay in between. The CDR3 is 14 residues long.

This clone has a count of ten or more. J is TRBJ1-4 and V is TRBV2, with D perhaps TRBD1 (6 bases). Trimming took off 10 bases at V and 1 base at J, with 10 bases between the two ends. Germline V gene sequence: CDR1 SNHLY, CDR2 FYNNEI. The CDR3 runs 13 residues. Written as DNA, the CDR3 is TGTGCCAACCGACAGGAAACTAATGAAAAACTGTTTTTT. It specifies CANRQETNEKLFF.